Shown below are 17 T cell receptor beta chains from a single sample sequenced in a study of CD8 T cells in ankylosing spondylitis (dated by TCRdb to 2015 to 2018). The library was produced with 5' RACE. Sequencing used an Illumina HiSeq 2500. TCRdb ran its own pipeline on the public reads, namely fastp trimming at Q25 and MiXCR clone calling, and kept in-frame beta chains. One record per CDR3 amino acid sequence lists the most common genes and DNA. The table for this sample lists 200,000 to 250,000 distinct CDR3 sequences; roughly 25% of them were counted only once. The top ten clones comprise under 8% of the sample. The sample was blood, either unsorted or a sorted T cell fraction (not recorded which). Receptors were obtained from a male donor with ankylosing spondylitis or in good health (not recorded which).

On this clonotype: A much larger clone differs from this one at a single base, so this may be a read error. The chain links TRBV12-3 or TRBV12-4 to TRBJ1-5, with TRBD1 as a possible D gene (6 bases). The last part of the DNA fits TRBJ2-3 better; the J call may be wrong. The CDR3 sequence is 14 residues long. The CDR3, as DNA: TGTGCCAGCAGTTTCACAGGGCACAATCAGCCCCAGTATTTT. It codes for CASSFTGHNQPQYF.

This clonotype has ten or more counts. The junction does not match germline at one end; this may be a read error. This rearrangement joins TRBV11-1 to TRBJ1-5, with 9 bases aligning to TRBD1. Germline V gene data show CDR1 as SGHAT and CDR2 as FQDESV (reference sequence). This CDR3 spans 15 amino acids. The CDR3 loop reads CASTLCGTGNQPQHF. The CDR3 region has the DNA TGTGCCAGCACCTTATGCGGGACAGGGAATCAGCCCCAGCATTTT.

The V call is TRBV19, the J call TRBJ2-4; 10 nucleotides line up with TRBD1. Trimming took 5 bases from V and 8 from J; bases not matched to a gene: 12. The CDR3 is made up of 16 amino acids. CDR1 and CDR2 (germline): LNHDA, SQIVND (reference sequence). CDR3 sequence reads: CASSPLPGTGEDIQYF. Written as DNA, the CDR3 is TGTGCCAGTAGTCCCCTCCCCGGGACAGGGGAGGACATTCAGTACTTC.

This clonotype was recorded at least ten times. The genes are TRBV10-3 and TRBJ1-4, with D possibly TRBD1 on 6 matching bases. The germline CDR1 and CDR2 sequences are ENHRY and SYGVKD. Trimming shortened V by 6 bases and J by 7 bases, and 12 bases separated the two germline ends. This CDR3 has 13 residues. The CDR3 reads CAIRGALGEKLFF. The CDR3 DNA reads TGTGCCATCAGGGGGGCCCTTGGTGAAAAACTGTTTTTT.

The rearrangement links TRBV6-5 to TRBJ1-5; D is uncertain. The CDR3 covers 14 residues. Germline V lookup: CDR1 MNHEY, CDR2 SVGAGI. V dropped 4 bases and J dropped 7 bases, with 14 bases sitting between them. CDR3 residues: CASSSGFKNQPQHF. DNA of the CDR3: TGTGCCAGCAGTTCGGGCTTTAAGAACCAGCCCCAGCATTTT.

This clonotype appeared many times. This sequence joins TRBV5-1 and TRBJ2-1; 9 bases fit TRBD1. The V and J ends lost 6 bases and 2 bases, in that order; junction bases with no gene match: 9. CDR3 length: 16 residues. Germline V CDR1 and CDR2: SGHRS, YFSETQ. The CDR3 loop is CASTGRGQGAYNEQFF. The DNA for the CDR3 is TGCGCCAGCACAGGTCGGGGACAGGGAGCCTACAATGAGCAGTTCTTC.

This clonotype was counted only a few times. J is TRBJ2-1 and V is TRBV5-1; TRBD2 aligns across 8 bases. After removal of 1 base from V and 4 bases from J, the junction contained 7 bases not matched to a gene. This CDR3 has 16 residues. Germline-derived CDR1 and CDR2 are SGHRS and YFSETQ. The chain's CDR3 is CASSLLPSGLYNEQFF. CDR3 in DNA: TGCGCCAGCAGCTTGCTGCCTAGCGGGTTGTACAATGAGCAGTTCTTC.

The chain is built from TRBV18 and TRBJ2-3; D is ambiguous. The germline CDR1 and CDR2 sequences are KGHSH and LQKENI. V was clipped by 8 bases and J by 4 bases, with 7 bases between them. The CDR3 spans 11 residues. Here the CDR3 reads CASTSSDTQYF. The DNA of the CDR3 is TGTGCCAGCACCTCTTCAGATACGCAGTATTTT.

The chain links TRBV3-1 to TRBJ1-1; 9 bases agree with TRBD1. The CDR3 is 15 residues long. V lost 4 bases, J lost 5 bases, and 8 bases stayed unmatched. From germline, CDR1 is LGHDT and CDR2 YNNKEL (reference sequence). The CDR3 DNA sequence: TGTGCCAGCAGCCCCTGGGACAGGGATGGTACTGAAGCTTTCTTT. It translates to CASSPWDRDGTEAFF.

This clonotype was picked up many times. This chain connects TRBV15 to TRBJ2-7, with D unresolved. With 0 bases removed from V and 3 bases from J, the gap between germline ends came to 6 bases. This CDR3 is 13 amino acids long. In germline, CDR1 is LNHNV, CDR2 YYDKDF (reference sequence). In DNA form, the CDR3 reads TGTGCCACCAGCAGAGATTTGGGCTACGAGCAGTACTTC. This sequence encodes CATSRDLGYEQYF.

The table lists this clonotype with many counts. This chain links TRBV27 with TRBJ1-1; 10 bases match TRBD1. The germline CDR1 and CDR2 sequences are MNHEY and SMNVEV (reference sequence). After removal of 6 bases from V and 11 bases from J, the junction contained 9 bases not matched to a gene. This CDR3 is built from 13 residues. The CDR3 DNA sequence: TGTGCCAGCAGAATGACAGGGGGCTGGTTGGCTTTCTTT. Encoded protein: CASRMTGGWLAFF.

This clonotype was observed at least ten times. The rearrangement joins TRBV28 to TRBJ2-7; a weak D match, TRBD1 (5 bases). This CDR3 comprises 15 residues. The V end lost 3 bases, the J end lost 2 bases, and 14 bases lay between the germline ends. The germline CDR1 and CDR2 sequences are MDHEN and SYDVKM. This CDR3 reads CASSFGSGSAYEQYF. The CDR3, as DNA: TGTGCCAGCAGTTTTGGATCAGGGTCAGCCTACGAGCAGTACTTC.

This clonotype was seen a few times. The chain carries TRBV7-9 and TRBJ2-5; 9 bases match TRBD2. In germline, CDR1 is SEHNR, CDR2 FQNEAQ (reference sequence). The V gene end was trimmed by 1 base and the J gene end by 5 bases; junction bases not matched to a gene: 11. This CDR3 is built from 17 residues. CDR3 protein: CASSLDVGGRAAETQYF. In DNA, the CDR3 is TGTGCCAGCAGCTTAGACGTCGGCGGGAGGGCCGCTGAGACCCAGTACTTC.

The chain couples TRBV6-5 to TRBJ2-1, with D maybe TRBD1 (6 bases). The CDR3 covers 14 residues. In germline, CDR1 is MNHEY, CDR2 SVGAGI. V lost 4 bases and J lost 5, with 12 bases in between. As DNA, the CDR3 is TGTGCCAGCAGTTCTAAAAAGGGGGACAATGAGCAGTTCTTC. It is translated as CASSSKKGDNEQFF.

This clonotype was seen at least ten times. The chain has TRBV6-1 and TRBJ1-4; no clear D. The germline CDR1 and CDR2 sequences are MNHNS and SASEGT. The CDR3 is 16 residues long. With 1 base removed from V and 12 bases from J, the gap between germline ends came to 21 bases. CDR3 DNA: TGTGCCAGCAGTGAAGGGGGTACTGCGTTTATGAAGGAACTGTTTTTT. Translated: CASSEGGTAFMKELFF.

The table lists this clonotype with many counts. This chain connects TRBV29-1 to TRBJ2-1, with a weak D call TRBD2 (7 bases). Germline assignment: CDR1 SQVTM and CDR2 ANQGSEA. The V and J ends lost 2 bases and 9 bases respectively, with 11 bases between them. The CDR3 totals 12 residues. CDR3 nucleotides: TGCAGCGTTGAACGGGGGGCAGGTGAGCAGTTCTTC. Translating gives CSVERGAGEQFF.

This clonotype was seen repeatedly, ten times or more. The chain combines TRBV10-3 with TRBJ1-5, with a tentative D call TRBD1 (5 bases). Germline loops: CDR1 ENHRY, CDR2 SYGVKD. Trimming left V 6 bases short and J 0 bases short, with 12 bases between. The CDR3 sequence is 15 residues long. The CDR3 protein is CAIRAGTTSNQPQHF. CDR3 in DNA: TGTGCCATCAGGGCCGGGACGACTAGCAATCAGCCCCAGCATTTT.